The clone carrying this T cell receptor beta chain was detected only a few times. The target antigen is unknown. The sample belongs to a study of T cells after yellow fever vaccination. The study's findings and limits: Reappearance after the booster was seen for most primary-vaccination clones, at about 95% CD4 and 80% to 90% CD8.

Trimming took 4 bases from V and 5 from J; bases not matched to a gene: 10. The CDR3 contains 16 residues. In germline, CDR1 is SNHLY, CDR2 FYNNEI. TCRdb recomputed calls from the 5' RACE reads with MiXCR, one row per CDR3 protein. The sample contains around 310,000 distinct CDR3 sequences, about 9.5% of which appear only once. This TCR was sampled from a man aged 18 to 29 who received the YFV17D yellow fever vaccine. The starting material was PBMCs, obtained on the day of the first yellow fever vaccination. The V call is TRBV2, the J call TRBJ2-5, with 10 nucleotides matching TRBD1. Here the CDR3 DNA reads TGTGCCAGCAGTGCGTGGGGGACAGGGGCTTTGGAGACCCAGTACTTC. Encoded protein: CASSAWGTGALETQYF.